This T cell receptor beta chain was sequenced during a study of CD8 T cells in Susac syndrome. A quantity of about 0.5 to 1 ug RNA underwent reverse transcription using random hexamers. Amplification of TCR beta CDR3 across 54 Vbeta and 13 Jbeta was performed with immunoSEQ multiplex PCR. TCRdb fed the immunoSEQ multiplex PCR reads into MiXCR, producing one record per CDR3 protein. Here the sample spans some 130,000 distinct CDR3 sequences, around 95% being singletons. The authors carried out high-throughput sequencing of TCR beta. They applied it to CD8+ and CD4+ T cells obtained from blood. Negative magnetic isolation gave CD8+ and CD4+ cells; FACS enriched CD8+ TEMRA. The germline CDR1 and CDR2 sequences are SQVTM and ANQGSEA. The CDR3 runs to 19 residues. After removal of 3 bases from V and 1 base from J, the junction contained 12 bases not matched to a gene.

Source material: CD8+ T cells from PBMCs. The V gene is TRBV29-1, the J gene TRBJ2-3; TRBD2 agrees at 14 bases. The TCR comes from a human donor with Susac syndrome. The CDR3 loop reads CSVERRLAGGIRGTDTQYF. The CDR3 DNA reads TGCAGCGTTGAGCGACGACTAGCGGGAGGGATTCGGGGCACAGATACGCAGTATTTT.